One sample yielded the 11 T cell receptor beta chains listed below, sequenced in a study of T cell responses to AZD1222 COVID-19 vaccine. Sequencing was performed with immunoSEQ multiplex PCR; in TCRdb, only in-frame clones are kept and a portion is missing. The table records about 150,000 clones, roughly 94% of them present only once. Sample: peripheral blood, taken on day 0 of AZD1222 vaccination. These receptors were obtained from an adult in good health.

The chain uses TRBV27 and TRBJ1-1; D not certain. Trimming removed 1 base at V and 2 bases at J, with 26 bases between. From germline, CDR1 is MNHEY and CDR2 SMNVEV (reference sequence). CDR3 length: 20 amino acids. The DNA of the CDR3 is TGTGCCAGCAGTTTATTTCCGGCCCTTAACGAACGGGTCGGAAACACTGAAGCTTTCTTT. This codes for CASSLFPALNERVGNTEAFF.

This chain connects TRBV6-2 or TRBV6-3 to TRBJ2-4; TRBD2 matches at 7 bases. V shed 6 bases and J 4 bases; nucleotides not matched to a gene: 9. CDR1 MNHEY and CDR2 SVGEGT come from the germline V gene. The CDR3 is made up of 15 amino acids. The CDR3 DNA follows: TGTGCCAGCAGCGGACTAGTCAGTAGTAAAAACATTCAGTACTTC. Its translation: CASSGLVSSKNIQYF.

This chain links TRBV24-1 with TRBJ1-4, with TRBD1 as a possible D gene (5 bases). This CDR3 contains 17 residues. Deletions cut 8 bases from V and 0 bases from J, with 18 bases between. Germline CDR1 KGHDR, CDR2 SFDVKD. The CDR3 region is CATKGHRDGATNEKLFF. The CDR3 nucleotides read TGTGCCACCAAGGGCCACCGGGACGGTGCAACTAATGAAAAACTGTTTTTT.

The V and J genes are TRBV25-1 and TRBJ1-1; 8 bases match TRBD1. Germline CDR1 is MGHDK and CDR2 is SYGVNS. CDR3 length: 13 residues. Trimming removed 6 bases from V and 7 bases from J; junction bases left unmatched: 7. The CDR3 DNA is TGTGCCAGCAGAGCACAGGGGACAGGTGAAGCTTTCTTT. It yields the protein CASRAQGTGEAFF.

V and J are TRBV6-2 or TRBV6-3 and TRBJ2-2; D is ambiguous. This CDR3 contains 14 residues. The V gene's germline CDR1 is MNHEY and CDR2 SVGEGT. V gave up 6 bases and J gave up 7 bases, with 15 bases separating them. The CDR3 sequence is CASSQDPAIGELFF. For the CDR3, the DNA is TGTGCCAGCAGCCAAGACCCTGCCATCGGGGAGCTGTTTTTT.

The rearrangement links TRBV4-1 to TRBJ2-7; D call uncertain. CDR3 length: 13 amino acids. The germline V gene has CDR1 MGHRA and CDR2 YSYEKL. V lost 4 bases to trimming and J lost 4 bases, with 11 bases between them. The CDR3 sequence: CASSLGPQYEQYV. CDR3 bases: TGCGCCAGCAGCCTCGGACCCCAGTACGAGCAGTACGTC.

The chain combines TRBV6-4 with TRBJ2-2; 7 positions agree with TRBD2. CDR3 length: 16 residues. Germline V gene data show CDR1 as MRHNA and CDR2 as SNTAGT. With V trimmed by 6 bases and J by 4 bases, 11 bases remained unmatched. CDR3 nucleotides: TGTGCCAGCAGGAAGGGTGCGGGAGTGGGCACCGGGGAGCTGTTTTTT. This codes for CASRKGAGVGTGELFF.

This chain links TRBV18 with TRBJ1-2; 7 positions agree with TRBD1. J was trimmed by 5 bases and V by 4 bases; bases with no gene match: 7. The CDR3 has 14 residues. CDR1 KGHSH and CDR2 LQKENI come from the germline V gene. CDR3 sequence: CASSLGQAEYGYTF. In nucleotides, the CDR3 is TGTGCCAGCTCACTAGGACAGGCCGAGTATGGCTACACCTTC.

J is TRBJ1-5 and V is TRBV19; TRBD1 matches 8 bases. CDR3 length equals 19 residues. Germline-derived CDR1 and CDR2 are LNHDA and SQIVND (reference sequence). V gave up 4 bases and J gave up 4 bases; unmatched junction bases: 18. CDR3 sequence: CASSTHENDRGSRNQPQHF. CDR3 nucleotide sequence: TGTGCCAGTAGTACTCATGAAAATGACAGGGGCTCGCGGAATCAGCCCCAGCATTTT.

This clone was seen just once. V gene TRBV21-1 combines with J gene TRBJ1-2; the D call in the table, TRBD1, was not verified against the DNA. TRBV21-1 has pseudogene status. This CDR3 region has 15 residues. CDR3 sequence: CASSKVDRSLGGYTF. As DNA, the CDR3 is TGTGCCAGCAGCAAAGTTGACAGATCCCTTGGTGGCTACACCTTC.

V is TRBV6-5 and J is TRBJ2-2, with 7 bases lining up with TRBD1. The CDR3 spans 14 residues. V gave up 6 bases and J gave up 4 bases; unmatched junction bases: 5. CDR1 is MNHEY, CDR2 SVGAGI, per germline. The CDR3 DNA sequence: TGTGCCAGCAGAAGGGGACAGAGCACCGGGGAGCTGTTTTTT. It specifies CASRRGQSTGELFF.